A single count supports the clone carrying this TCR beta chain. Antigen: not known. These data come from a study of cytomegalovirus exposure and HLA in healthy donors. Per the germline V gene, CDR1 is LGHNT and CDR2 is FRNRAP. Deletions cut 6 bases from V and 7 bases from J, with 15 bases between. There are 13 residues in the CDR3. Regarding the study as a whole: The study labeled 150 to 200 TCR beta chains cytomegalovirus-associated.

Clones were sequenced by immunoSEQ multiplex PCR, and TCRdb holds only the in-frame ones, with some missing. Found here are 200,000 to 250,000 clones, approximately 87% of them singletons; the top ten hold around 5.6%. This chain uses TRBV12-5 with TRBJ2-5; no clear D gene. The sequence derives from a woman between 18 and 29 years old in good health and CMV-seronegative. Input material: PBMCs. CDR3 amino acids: CASGWMGIGTQYF. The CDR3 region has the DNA TGTGCTAGTGGATGGATGGGGATCGGGACCCAGTACTTC.